A single T cell receptor (beta chain) is shown here with its context. Its matching antigen is unknown. This record belongs to a study of T-cell memory formation after mild COVID-19. Study details: Largely donor-specific sequence clusters came from a couple of donors.

TCRalpha and TCRbeta libraries used 5'RACE with constant-segment primers and UMIs. From the 5' RACE reads, TCRdb called clonotypes with MiXCR, one entry per CDR3 protein. The sample comprises approximately 450,000 distinct CDR3 sequences, roughly 18% of which are singletons, and approximately 13% rests with the top ten. Trimming took 0 bases from V and 4 from J, leaving 15 bases between them. CDR1 and CDR2 (germline): LNHNV, YYDKDF (reference sequence). This CDR3 is built from 16 residues. Study results and limitations: Contracting CD4+ clones were located mainly in CM and EM, and CD8+ clones in EMRA. Nothing confirmed that second-wave clones peaking on day 37 were specific for SARS-CoV-2.

Sequencing was done on a sample of PBMCs or a T cell subset sorted from them (not recorded which). The TCR was taken from an adult woman who had mild COVID-19 (a few samples of this study predate the infection). Cell type and time point are not known. The chain is built from TRBV15 and TRBJ2-5; TRBD1 or TRBD2 may be the D gene (5 bases each). This chain's CDR3 is CATSRDLSTGGETQYF. The CDR3 coding sequence is TGTGCCACCAGCAGAGATTTGAGTACAGGAGGAGAGACCCAGTACTTC.